The 19 T cell receptor beta chains presented below share a single source sample, sequenced in a study of human T cells and chemical hapten exposure. TCRdb re-called the RACE reads through MiXCR, storing one row per CDR3 protein. The data show roughly 360,000 distinct CDR3 sequences, around 5% seen once. Stated time point: patch test 1, 2 weeks after DPC sensitization. Treatment noted: therapeutic diphenylcyclopropenone sensitization with weekly scalp DPC. The sequences come from whole blood, collected in connection with sensitization to the hapten diphenylcyclopropenone (DPC). These receptors originate from a woman aged 45-65 years with alopecia areata. Some clones in this sample may be carry-over from other donors' samples.

This clonotype has at least ten counts. This chain uses TRBV20-1 with TRBJ2-1, with 9 bases matching TRBD2. Germline V gives CDR1 DFQATT, CDR2 SNEGSKA (reference sequence). With 3 bases clipped from V and 0 bases from J, the junction kept 3 bases outside the gene matches. The CDR3 is made up of 15 amino acids. The CDR3 here is CSARSSGNSYNEQFF. CDR3 in DNA: TGCAGTGCTAGGTCTAGCGGGAACTCCTACAATGAGCAGTTCTTC.

At least ten counts were recorded for this clonotype. The chain couples TRBV6-1 to TRBJ2-1, with a tentative D call TRBD2 (6 bases). Germline CDR1 reads MNHNS; CDR2 reads SASEGT. The CDR3 runs to 15 residues. The germline V and J ends were trimmed by 2 bases and 12 bases, with 20 bases remaining between them. The CDR3 sequence is CASSELTQGGSGQFF. CDR3 coding DNA: TGTGCCAGCAGTGAATTGACCCAGGGAGGAAGCGGGCAGTTCTTC.

The CDR3 DNA reads as TGTGCCAGCAGTTTATCGCTTTTTTCTAACTATGGCTACACCTTC. Its translation is CASSLSLFSNYGYTF. This sequence joins TRBV27 and TRBJ1-2; D is ambiguous. This CDR3 comprises 15 residues. Trimming shortened V by 0 bases and J by 0 bases, and 8 bases separated the two germline ends. Germline V gene data show CDR1 as MNHEY and CDR2 as SMNVEV (reference sequence).

This clonotype was found a few times. The chain links TRBV25-1 to TRBJ2-7, with D possibly being TRBD2 (5 bases). The CDR3 runs to 13 residues. V was clipped by 1 base and J by 4 bases, with 8 bases between them. Germline V lookup: CDR1 MGHDK, CDR2 SYGVNS. CDR3 region: CASSELWEYEQYF. CDR3 nucleotides: TGTGCCAGCAGTGAATTGTGGGAGTACGAGCAGTACTTC.

The sample holds many counts of this clonotype. The chain carries TRBV27 and TRBJ2-6; no clear D gene. This CDR3 is 14 amino acids long. The V gene lost 4 bases and the J gene lost 2 bases, with 6 bases spanning the gap. CDR1 is MNHEY and CDR2 is SMNVEV in the germline V gene (reference sequence). The CDR3 here is CASSSVTGANVLTF. DNA of the CDR3: TGTGCCAGCAGTTCCGTAACTGGGGCCAACGTCCTGACTTTC.

This chain links TRBV5-1 with TRBJ2-3; D uncertain. Germline lookup yields CDR1 SGHRS and CDR2 YFSETQ. This CDR3 has 16 amino acids. The V gene lost 1 base and the J gene lost 0 bases, with 12 bases spanning the gap. The CDR3 region is CASSLWASTSTDTQYF. DNA of the CDR3: TGCGCCAGCAGCTTGTGGGCTAGTACTAGCACAGATACGCAGTATTTT.

This clonotype has only a few counts. This chain uses TRBV25-1 with TRBJ2-3, with D uncertain. Trimming removed 1 base from V and 2 bases from J, with 7 bases in between. The CDR3 is made up of 14 amino acids. The V gene's germline CDR1 is MGHDK and CDR2 SYGVNS. The CDR3 sequence is CASSESLITDTQYF. CDR3 nucleotides: TGTGCCAGCAGTGAATCCCTTATCACAGATACGCAGTATTTT.

Comment on this clonotype: It may be a read error: a sequence one base away is much more abundant. The chain is built from TRBV6-1 and TRBJ1-2, with D perhaps matching TRBD1 (5 bases). This CDR3 has 12 amino acids. Germline CDR1 reads MNHNS; CDR2 reads SASEGT. The CDR3: CPSSAGPYGYTF. CDR3 bases: TGTCCCAGCAGCGCAGGGCCCTATGGCTACACCTTC.

This clonotype was counted many times. This sequence joins TRBV6-2 or TRBV6-3 and TRBJ2-5; D possibly uses TRBD1 or TRBD2 (6 bases each). V lost 6 bases to trimming and J lost 2 bases, with 16 bases between them. This CDR3 region has 15 residues. From germline, CDR1 is MNHEY and CDR2 SVGEGT. Here the CDR3 reads CASRGPGGPQETQYF. CDR3 bases: TGTGCCAGCAGGGGTCCCGGGGGCCCTCAAGAGACCCAGTACTTC.

This clonotype was seen ten or more times. V is TRBV6-1 and J is TRBJ1-4; D is possibly TRBD1 (6 bases). Per germline, CDR1 MNHNS and CDR2 SASEGT. The CDR3 sequence is 14 residues long. V lost 8 bases and J lost 3, with 13 bases in between. CDR3 amino acids: CASRSRGANEKLFF. Here the CDR3 DNA reads TGTGCCAGCCGGAGCAGGGGAGCTAATGAAAAACTGTTTTTT.

This clonotype was recorded a few times. The CDR3 reads CASSATSEQFF. The CDR3, as DNA: TGTGCCAGCAGCGCGACAAGTGAGCAGTTCTTC. This rearrangement joins TRBV7-6 to TRBJ2-1, with unresolved D. CDR1 is SGHVS, CDR2 FNYEAQ, per germline. CDR3 length: 11 residues. Trimming took off 5 bases at V and 9 bases at J, with 8 bases between the two ends.

V is TRBV11-3 and J is TRBJ2-3; the D call may be TRBD1 or TRBD2 (6 bases each). CDR1 and CDR2 from the germline V gene are SGHNT and YENEEA. CDR3 length: 15 amino acids. The V end lost 3 bases, the J end lost 1 base, and 11 bases lay between the germline ends. The DNA for the CDR3 is TGTGCCAGCAGCTTGGGGGGCGTCGGCACAGATACGCAGTATTTT. Translating gives CASSLGGVGTDTQYF.

This clonotype was observed a handful of times. The CDR3 DNA follows: TGTGCCAGCAGTCAGGTCTCCTTGGAGCAGTACTTC. Translated, it gives CASSQVSLEQYF. This chain connects TRBV28 to TRBJ2-7; no clear D gene. V lost 5 bases and J lost 7, with 12 bases in between. This CDR3 is 12 amino acids long. The germline gives CDR1 MDHEN, CDR2 SYDVKM.

This clonotype was recorded at least ten times. The V and J genes are TRBV12-3 or TRBV12-4 and TRBJ2-2; D may be TRBD1 (5 bases). The CDR3 is 12 residues long. V shed 3 bases and J shed 11 bases, with 10 bases lying between them. Here the CDR3 reads CASSFGASELFF. DNA of the CDR3: TGTGCCAGCAGTTTTGGGGCCAGTGAGCTGTTTTTT.

At least ten counts were recorded for this clonotype. The chain employs TRBV20-1 and TRBJ1-4; D is unclear. The V end lost 3 bases, the J end lost 8 bases, and 19 bases lay between the germline ends. The CDR3 runs 15 residues. Germline CDR1 is DFQATT and CDR2 is SNEGSKA (reference sequence). The CDR3 loop is CSARPGRRSNEKLFF. CDR3 nucleotides: TGCAGTGCTAGGCCCGGGCGGCGGTCCAACGAAAAACTGTTTTTT.

In its sample, this clonotype was seen many times. CDR3 nucleotide sequence: TGTGCCAGCAGTTGGAATAGTCACAATGAGCAGTTCTTC. Its protein product is CASSWNSHNEQFF. V is TRBV6-5 and J is TRBJ2-1, with D unresolved. The V end lost 4 bases, the J end lost 5 bases, and 9 bases lay between the germline ends. This CDR3 is 13 amino acids long. The V gene's germline CDR1 is MNHEY and CDR2 SVGAGI.

This clonotype was seen ten or more times. The rearrangement uses TRBV20-1 and TRBJ1-1; weak D call: TRBD1 (5 bases). The V gene lost 3 bases and the J gene lost 4 bases, with 15 bases spanning the gap. The germline CDR1 and CDR2 sequences are DFQATT and SNEGSKA (reference sequence). This CDR3 is built from 14 residues. CDR3 nucleotide sequence: TGCAGTGCTAGGGGGCCAAACGGTGGCACTGAAGCTTTCTTT. Translated, it gives CSARGPNGGTEAFF.

The CDR3: CSAPLYDTQYF. CDR3 in DNA: TGCAGTGCTCCCCTCTACGATACGCAGTATTTT. The chain links TRBV20-1 to TRBJ2-3; D is uncertain. With 5 bases removed from V and 6 bases from J, the gap between germline ends came to 9 bases. The CDR3 is 11 amino acids. Germline CDR1 is DFQATT and CDR2 is SNEGSKA (reference sequence).

A remark on this clonotype: The junction differs from germline at one of its ends, possibly a read error. V usage is TRBV20-1 and J usage is TRBJ2-7; maybe TRBD2 (6 bases). Germline CDR1 DFQATT, CDR2 SNEGSKA (reference sequence). The CDR3 length is 14 residues. The CDR3 sequence: CSAIGEEGSFEQYF. The CDR3 DNA follows: TGCAGTGCTATTGGGGAGGAGGGTTCCTTCGAGCAGTACTTC.